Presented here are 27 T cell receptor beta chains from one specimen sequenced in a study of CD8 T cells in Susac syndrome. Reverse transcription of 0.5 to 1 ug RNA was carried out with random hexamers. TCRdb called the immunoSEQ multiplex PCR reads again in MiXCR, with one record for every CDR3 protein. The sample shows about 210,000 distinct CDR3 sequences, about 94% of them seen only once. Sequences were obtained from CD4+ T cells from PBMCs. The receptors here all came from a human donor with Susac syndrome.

CDR3 bases: TGCAGTGCTTCGGAGTTCCGCAGCTATGGCTACACCTTC. Amino acid sequence: CSASEFRSYGYTF. V is TRBV20-1 and J is TRBJ1-2; D not resolved. V lost 5 bases to trimming and J lost 4 bases, with 14 bases between them. Looked up from germline, CDR1 is DFQATT and CDR2 is SNEGSKA (reference sequence). The CDR3 loop spans 13 amino acids.

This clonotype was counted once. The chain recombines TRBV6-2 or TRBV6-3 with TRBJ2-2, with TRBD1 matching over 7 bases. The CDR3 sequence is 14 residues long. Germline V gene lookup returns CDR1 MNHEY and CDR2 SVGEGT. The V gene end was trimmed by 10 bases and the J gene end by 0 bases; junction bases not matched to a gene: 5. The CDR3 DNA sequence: TGTGCCACCACCGGGACAGCGAACACCGGGGAGCTGTTTTTT. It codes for CATTGTANTGELFF.

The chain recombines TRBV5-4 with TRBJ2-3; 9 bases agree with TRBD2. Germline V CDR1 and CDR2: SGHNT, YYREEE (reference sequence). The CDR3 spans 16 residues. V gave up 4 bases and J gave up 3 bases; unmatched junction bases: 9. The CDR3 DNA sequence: TGTGCCAGCAGCCCCGGGGCGGGGGGGCCTACAGATACGCAGTATTTT. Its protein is CASSPGAGGPTDTQYF. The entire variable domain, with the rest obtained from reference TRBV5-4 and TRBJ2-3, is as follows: ETGVTQSPTHLIKTRGQQVTLRCSSQSGHNTVSWYQQALGQGPQFIFQYYREEENGRGNFPPRFSGLQFPNYSSELNVNALELDDSALYLCASSPGAGGPTDTQYFGPGTRLTVL.

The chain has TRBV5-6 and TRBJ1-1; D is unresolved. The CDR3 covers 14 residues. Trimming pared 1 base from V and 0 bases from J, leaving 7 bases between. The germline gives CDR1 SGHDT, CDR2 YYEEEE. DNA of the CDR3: TGTGCCAGCAGCTTGCGAAACATGAACACTGAAGCTTTCTTT. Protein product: CASSLRNMNTEAFF.

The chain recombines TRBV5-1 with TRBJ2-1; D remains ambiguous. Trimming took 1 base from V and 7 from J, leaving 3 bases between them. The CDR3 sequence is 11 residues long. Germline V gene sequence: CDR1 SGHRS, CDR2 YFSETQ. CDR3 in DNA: TGCGCCAGCAGCTTGAAGAATGAGCAGTTCTTC. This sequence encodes CASSLKNEQFF.

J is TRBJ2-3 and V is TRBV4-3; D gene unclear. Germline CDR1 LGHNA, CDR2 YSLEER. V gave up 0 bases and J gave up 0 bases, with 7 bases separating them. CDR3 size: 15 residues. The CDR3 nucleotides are TGCGCCAGCAGCCAAGAGGCAGGCAGCACAGATACGCAGTATTTT. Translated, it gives CASSQEAGSTDTQYF.

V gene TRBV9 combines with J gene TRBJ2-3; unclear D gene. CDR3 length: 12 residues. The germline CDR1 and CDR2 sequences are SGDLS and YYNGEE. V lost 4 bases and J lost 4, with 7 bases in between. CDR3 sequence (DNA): TGTGCCAGCAGCTTCAATTCAGATACGCAGTATTTT. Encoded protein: CASSFNSDTQYF.

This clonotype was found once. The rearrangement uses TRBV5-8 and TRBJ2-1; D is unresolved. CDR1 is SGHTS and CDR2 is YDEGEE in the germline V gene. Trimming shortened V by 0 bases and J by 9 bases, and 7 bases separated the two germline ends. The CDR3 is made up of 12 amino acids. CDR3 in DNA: TGTGCCAGCAGCTTGGGAGGCGGTGAGCAGTTCTTC. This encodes CASSLGGGEQFF. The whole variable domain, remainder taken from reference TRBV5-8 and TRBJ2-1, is EAGVTQSPTHLIKTRGQQATLRCSPISGHTSVYWYQQALGLGLQFLLWYDEGEERNRGNFPPRFSGRQFPNYSSELNVNALELEDSALYLCASSLGGGEQFFGPGTRLTVL.

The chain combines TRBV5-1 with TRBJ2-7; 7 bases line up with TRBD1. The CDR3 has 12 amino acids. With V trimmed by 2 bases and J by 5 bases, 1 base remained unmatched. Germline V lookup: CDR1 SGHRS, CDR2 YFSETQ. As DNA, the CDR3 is TGCGCCAGCAGCTTTGACAGGGACGAGCAGTACTTC. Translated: CASSFDRDEQYF. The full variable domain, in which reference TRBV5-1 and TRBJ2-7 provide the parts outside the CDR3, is KAGVTQTPRYLIKTRGQQVTLSCSPISGHRSVSWYQQTPGQGLQFLFEYFSETQRNKGNFPGRFSGRQFSNSRSEMNVSTLELGDSALYLCASSFDRDEQYFGPGTRLTVT.

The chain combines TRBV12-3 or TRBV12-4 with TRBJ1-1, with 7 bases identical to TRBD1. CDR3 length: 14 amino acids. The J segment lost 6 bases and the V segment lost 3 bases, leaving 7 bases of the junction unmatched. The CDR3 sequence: CASSLTGSLPEAFF. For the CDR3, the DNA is TGTGCCAGCAGTTTGACAGGGTCATTGCCTGAAGCTTTCTTT.

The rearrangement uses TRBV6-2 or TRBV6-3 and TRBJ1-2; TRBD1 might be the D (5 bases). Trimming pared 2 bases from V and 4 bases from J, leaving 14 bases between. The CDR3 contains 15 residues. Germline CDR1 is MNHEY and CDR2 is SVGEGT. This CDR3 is CASSYIVRASYGYTF. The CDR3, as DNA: TGTGCCAGCAGTTACATCGTCAGGGCGAGCTATGGCTACACCTTC.

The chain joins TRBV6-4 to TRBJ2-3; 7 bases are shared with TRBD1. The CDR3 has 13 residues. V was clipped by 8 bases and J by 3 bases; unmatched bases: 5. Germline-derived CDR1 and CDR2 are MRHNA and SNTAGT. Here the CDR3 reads CASRDSGTDTQYF. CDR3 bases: TGTGCCAGCCGGGACAGTGGAACAGATACGCAGTATTTT.

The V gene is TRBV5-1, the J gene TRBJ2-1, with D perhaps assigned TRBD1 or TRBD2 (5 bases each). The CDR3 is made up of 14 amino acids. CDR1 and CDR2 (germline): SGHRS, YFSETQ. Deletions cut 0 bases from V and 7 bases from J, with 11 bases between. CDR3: CASSLGPWGNEQFF. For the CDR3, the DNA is TGCGCCAGCAGCTTGGGTCCGTGGGGGAATGAGCAGTTCTTC.

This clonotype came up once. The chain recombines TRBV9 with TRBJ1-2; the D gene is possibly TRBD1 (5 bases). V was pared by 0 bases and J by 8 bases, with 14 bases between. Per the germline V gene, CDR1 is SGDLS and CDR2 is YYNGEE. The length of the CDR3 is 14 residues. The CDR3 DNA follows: TGTGCCAGCAGCGTAGTTCGAGGGGACGGGGGCTACACCTTC. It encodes CASSVVRGDGGYTF.

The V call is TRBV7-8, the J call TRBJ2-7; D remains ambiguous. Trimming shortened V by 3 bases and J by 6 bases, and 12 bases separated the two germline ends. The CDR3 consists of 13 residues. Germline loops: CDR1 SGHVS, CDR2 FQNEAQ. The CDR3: CASSLLGSGEQYF. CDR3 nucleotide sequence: TGTGCCAGCAGCTTGCTGGGGTCTGGCGAGCAGTACTTC.

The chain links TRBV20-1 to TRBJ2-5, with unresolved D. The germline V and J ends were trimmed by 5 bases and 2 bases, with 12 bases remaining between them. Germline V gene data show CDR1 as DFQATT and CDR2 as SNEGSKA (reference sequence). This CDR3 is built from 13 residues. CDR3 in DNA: TGCAGTGCTCCCTCCCGCCGGCAAGAGACCCAGTACTTC. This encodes CSAPSRRQETQYF.

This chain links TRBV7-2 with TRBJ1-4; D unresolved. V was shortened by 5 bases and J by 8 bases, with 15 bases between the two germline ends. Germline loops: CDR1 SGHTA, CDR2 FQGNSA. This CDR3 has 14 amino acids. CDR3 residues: CASSPRDWREKLFF. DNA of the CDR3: TGTGCCAGCAGCCCTCGGGATTGGAGGGAAAAACTGTTTTTT.

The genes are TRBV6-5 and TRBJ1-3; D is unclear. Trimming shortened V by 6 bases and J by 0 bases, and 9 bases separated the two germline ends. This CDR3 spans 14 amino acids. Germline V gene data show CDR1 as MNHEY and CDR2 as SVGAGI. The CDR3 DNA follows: TGTGCCAGCAGCAAGGGTTACTCTGGAAACACCATATATTTT. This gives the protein CASSKGYSGNTIYF.

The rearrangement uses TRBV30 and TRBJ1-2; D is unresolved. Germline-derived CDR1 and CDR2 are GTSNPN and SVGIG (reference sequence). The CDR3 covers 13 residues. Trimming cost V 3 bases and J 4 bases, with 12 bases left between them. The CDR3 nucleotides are TGTGCCTGGAGAAAGAACCCTACCTATGGCTACACCTTC. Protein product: CAWRKNPTYGYTF.

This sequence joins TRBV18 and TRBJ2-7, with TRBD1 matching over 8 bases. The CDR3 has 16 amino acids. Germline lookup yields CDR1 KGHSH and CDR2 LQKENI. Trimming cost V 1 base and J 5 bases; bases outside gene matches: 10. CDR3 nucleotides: TGTGCCAGCTCACCACTGGGGTTTACAGGGGGAGACGAGCAGTACTTC. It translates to CASSPLGFTGGDEQYF. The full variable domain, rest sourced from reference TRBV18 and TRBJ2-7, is NAGVMQNPRHLVRRRGQEARLRCSPMKGHSHVYWYRQLPEEGLKFMVYLQKENIIDESGMPKERFSAEFPKEGPSILRIQQVVRGDSAAYFCASSPLGFTGGDEQYFGPGTRLTVT.

The CDR3 DNA follows: TGTGCCACGAACAGGGACGAGCGAGAGACCCAGTACTTC. Amino acids: CATNRDERETQYF. The chain employs TRBV9 and TRBJ2-5; D perhaps matches TRBD1 (6 bases). The ends were cut back, 9 bases at V and 4 bases at J, with 16 bases in the middle. The CDR3 covers 13 residues. Germline-derived CDR1 and CDR2 are SGDLS and YYNGEE. Together with reference TRBV9 and TRBJ2-5, the CDR3 gives the full variable domain: DSGVTQTPKHLITATGQRVTLRCSPRSGDLSVYWYQQSLDQGLQFLIQYYNGEERAKGNILERFSAQQFPDLHSELNLSSLELGDSALYFCATNRDERETQYFGPGTRLLVL.

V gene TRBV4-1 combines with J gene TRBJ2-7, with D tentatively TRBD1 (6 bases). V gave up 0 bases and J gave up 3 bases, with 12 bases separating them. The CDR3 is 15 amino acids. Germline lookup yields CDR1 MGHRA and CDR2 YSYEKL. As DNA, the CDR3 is TGCGCCAGCAGCCAAGATCCGGACAGAAGCTACGAGCAGTACTTC. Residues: CASSQDPDRSYEQYF.

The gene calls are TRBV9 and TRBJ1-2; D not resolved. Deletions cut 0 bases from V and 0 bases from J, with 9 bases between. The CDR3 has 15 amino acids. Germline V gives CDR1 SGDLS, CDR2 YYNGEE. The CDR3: CASSVAGFTNYGYTF. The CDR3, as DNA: TGTGCCAGCAGCGTAGCCGGCTTTACTAACTATGGCTACACCTTC.

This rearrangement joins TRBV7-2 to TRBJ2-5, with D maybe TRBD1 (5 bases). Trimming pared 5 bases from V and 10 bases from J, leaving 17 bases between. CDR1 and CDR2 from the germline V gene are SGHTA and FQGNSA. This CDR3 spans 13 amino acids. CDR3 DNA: TGTGCCAGCAGCGTTACAGGTACAAGAGACCAGTACTTC. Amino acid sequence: CASSVTGTRDQYF. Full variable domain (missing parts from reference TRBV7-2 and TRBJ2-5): GAGVSQSPSNKVTEKGKDVELRCDPISGHTALYWYRQSLGQGLEFLIYFQGNSAPDKSGLPSDRFSAERTGGSVSTLTIQRTQQEDSAVYLCASSVTGTRDQYFGPGTRLLVL.

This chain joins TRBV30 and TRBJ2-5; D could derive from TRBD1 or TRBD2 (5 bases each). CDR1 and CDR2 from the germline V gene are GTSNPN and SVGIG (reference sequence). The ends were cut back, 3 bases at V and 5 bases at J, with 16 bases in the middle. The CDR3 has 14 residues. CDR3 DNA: TGTGCCTGGAGCCGGGACCCTAAGGCGGAGACCCAGTACTTC. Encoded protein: CAWSRDPKAETQYF.

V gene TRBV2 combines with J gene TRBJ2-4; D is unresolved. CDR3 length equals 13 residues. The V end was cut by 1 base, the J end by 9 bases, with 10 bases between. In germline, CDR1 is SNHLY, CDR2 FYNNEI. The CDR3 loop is CASSEEGPSIQYF. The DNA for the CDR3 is TGTGCCAGCAGTGAAGAGGGCCCGAGCATTCAGTACTTC.

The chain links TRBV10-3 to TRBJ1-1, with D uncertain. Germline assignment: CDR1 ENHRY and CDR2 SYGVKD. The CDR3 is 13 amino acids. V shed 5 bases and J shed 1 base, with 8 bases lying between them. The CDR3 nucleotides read TGTGCCATCAGTCATACTGAGAACACTGAAGCTTTCTTT. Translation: CAISHTENTEAFF.